This TCR beta chain was profiled in a study of cytomegalovirus exposure and HLA in healthy donors. The primer mix had 60 Vbeta and 13 Jbeta primers. The protocol was immunoSEQ multiplex PCR, while the TCRdb copy is restricted to in-frame clones and leaves out a portion. The sample lists under 200,000 clones, 68% occurring once. From germline, CDR1 is MNHNS and CDR2 SASEGT. This CDR3 is built from 14 residues. V gave up 5 bases and J gave up 5 bases, with 12 bases separating them. Sequenced: PBMCs. The sequence came from a man aged 45-65 years in good health and CMV-seronegative. This rearrangement joins TRBV6-1 to TRBJ2-2; maybe TRBD1 (5 bases). The CDR3 region is CASSLVQGTGELFF. The CDR3 DNA is TGTGCCAGCAGTTTGGTGCAGGGTACCGGGGAGCTGTTTTTT.